The clone carrying this T cell receptor (beta chain) was counted at least ten times. Antigen: not known. These data belong to a study of Graves' ophthalmopathy and Graves' hyperthyroidism. In the study overall: The blood sample was drawn at first diagnosis and before any treatment.

Germline values: CDR1 KGHSH, CDR2 LQKENI. V was trimmed by 2 bases and J by 2 bases, leaving 4 bases between them. There are 13 residues in the CDR3. Amplification from RNA transcripts yielded the TCR beta CDR3 regions. First-round RT-PCR employed HTBI primers, with a second-round multiplex PCR after it. One entry per CDR3 protein results from TCRdb running MiXCR on the multiplex PCR reads. Altogether about 400,000 distinct CDR3 sequences are present, around 20% being singletons, with the ten largest covering 1.6%. Study-wide results and limits: Most clonotypes expanded in thyroid above 0.001 frequency were present in blood too. This model predicted ophthalmopathy progression (sensitivity roughly 71%, specificity about 72%).

Sequencing was carried out using peripheral blood. The chain carries TRBV18 and TRBJ1-5; no firm D call. The TCR originated in a woman aged 18-29 years with Graves' ophthalmopathy. CDR3 sequence (DNA): TGTGCCAGCTCACCATCGGGCAATCAGCCCCAGCATTTT. It is translated as CASSPSGNQPQHF.